The text below deals with one T cell receptor beta chain. This entry comes from a study of response to subunit inactivated influenza vaccine. With 4 bases removed from V and 5 bases from J, the gap between germline ends came to 13 bases. The CDR3 is 13 residues long. Germline CDR1 SGHDT, CDR2 YYEEEE. MiXCR, applied by TCRdb to the RT-PCR reads, yields one record per CDR3 protein. The sample includes just under 250,000 distinct CDR3 sequences, over 9% of them seen just once. The material was non-naive T cells sorted from PBMCs, obtained about 14 days before vaccination. The clonotype comes from a man aged 50 or older who received an inactivated influenza vaccine. The chain carries TRBV5-6 and TRBJ2-7; the D is unclear. CDR3 residues: CASSGVGLHEQYF. The CDR3 nucleotides are TGTGCCAGCAGCGGAGTCGGGTTGCACGAGCAGTACTTC. Together with reference TRBV5-6 and TRBJ2-7, the CDR3 gives the full variable domain: DAGVTQSPTHLIKTRGQQVTLRCSPKSGHDTVSWYQQALGQGPQFIFQYYEEEERQRGNFPDRFSGHQFPNYSSELNVNALLLGDSALYLCASSGVGLHEQYFGPGTRLTVT.